Each of the 14 T cell receptor beta chains below was sequenced from the same sample in a study of vaccination and CD4 T cells after COVID-19. An Oncomine TCR Beta short-read assay was used to sequence the DNA from cultured CD4+ T cells. TCRdb re-derived calls from the PCR reads in MiXCR, one entry per CDR3 protein. The sample has thousands of distinct CDR3 sequences; around two fifths are singletons. Treatment described: approximately 9-day PBMC culture with coronavirus spike peptide pools or control peptides (ViraFEST assay). Ahead of the COVID-19 pandemic (2011-2018), the CD4+ T cells of the unexposed donor were collected. What these receptors recognize is not known. The specimen was CD4+ T cells from blood, cultured in vitro. The origin of the receptors is a human donor in good health.

This clonotype was seen a handful of times. This chain connects TRBV10-3 to TRBJ2-2, with 7 bases lining up with TRBD2. The CDR3 consists of 13 residues. Germline values: CDR1 ENHRY, CDR2 SYGVKD. V trimming: 11 bases; J trimming: 4 bases; junction bases outside the gene matches: 7. Written as DNA, the CDR3 is TGTGCCCTTAGTTCGGGGGGCACCGGGGAGCTGTTTTTT. It yields the protein CALSSGGTGELFF.

V and J are TRBV27 and TRBJ2-5; D might be TRBD1 (5 bases). Germline CDR1 reads MNHEY; CDR2 reads SMNVEV (reference sequence). With 6 bases removed from V and 1 base from J, the gap between germline ends came to 21 bases. The CDR3 runs to 17 residues. In DNA form, the CDR3 reads TGTGCCAGCAGCCGAACCCGCGGACACCACCCCCAAGAGACCCAGTACTTC. Its translation is CASSRTRGHHPQETQYF.

The J gene is TRBJ2-2, the V gene TRBV19, with 7 positions matching TRBD2. Losses at the gene ends were 7 bases for V and 0 bases for J; bases not matched to a gene: 5. The germline V gene encodes CDR1 LNHDA and CDR2 SQIVND (reference sequence). CDR3 length: 15 amino acids. The CDR3 nucleotides are TGTGCCAGTACCCTGAGCGGGGCGAACACCGGGGAGCTGTTTTTT. This translates into CASTLSGANTGELFF.

The chain couples TRBV5-4 to TRBJ1-2; D is undetermined. The germline V and J ends were trimmed by 2 bases and 4 bases, with 12 bases remaining between them. This CDR3 region has 14 residues. Per germline, CDR1 SGHNT and CDR2 YYREEE (reference sequence). Here the CDR3 reads CASSFMQRIYGYTF. The CDR3 DNA is TGTGCCAGCAGCTTCATGCAGCGGATCTATGGCTACACCTTC.

There are a few counts of this clonotype. The gene calls are TRBV6-5 and TRBJ2-7; 7 bases are a match to TRBD1. The CDR3 covers 14 residues. Trimming at V came to 3 bases and at J to 1 base, leaving 3 bases not matched to a gene. Germline V gives CDR1 MNHEY, CDR2 SVGAGI. CDR3 in DNA: TGTGCCAGCAGTTATGACAGGGCGTCCTACGAGCAGTACTTC. Translation: CASSYDRASYEQYF.

The chain joins TRBV19 to TRBJ2-2; TRBD2 matches 8 bases. J lost 4 bases, V lost 5 bases, and 9 bases had no gene match. The CDR3 totals 16 residues. Germline assignment: CDR1 LNHDA and CDR2 SQIVND (reference sequence). The CDR3 region is CASSLRAGVPTGELFF. CDR3 DNA sequence: TGTGCCAGTAGTCTCAGAGCGGGAGTCCCCACCGGGGAGCTGTTTTTT.

CDR3 sequence reads: CSVVGGATNTGELFF. The CDR3 coding sequence is TGCAGCGTTGTGGGGGGGGCTACGAACACCGGGGAGCTGTTTTTT. V is TRBV29-1 and J is TRBJ2-2, with D possibly matching TRBD2 (7 bases). This CDR3 region has 15 residues. V gave up 4 bases and J gave up 0 bases, with 12 bases separating them. Germline V lookup: CDR1 SQVTM, CDR2 ANQGSEA.

The rearrangement joins TRBV6-1 to TRBJ1-6; D uncertain. Germline lookup yields CDR1 MNHNS and CDR2 SASEGT. The CDR3 totals 13 residues. V dropped 6 bases and J dropped 8 bases, with 11 bases sitting between them. The CDR3 sequence: CASRVDTYSPLHF. The CDR3, as DNA: TGTGCCAGCAGGGTAGACACCTATTCACCCCTCCACTTT.

V is TRBV18 and J is TRBJ2-4; 9 nucleotides align to TRBD1. The CDR3 contains 15 residues. The germline CDR1 and CDR2 sequences are KGHSH and LQKENI. V shed 2 bases and J 5 bases; nucleotides not matched to a gene: 4. In DNA, the CDR3 is TGTGCCAGCTCACCAATGACAGGGGGGGAAAACATTCAGTACTTC. Amino acids: CASSPMTGGENIQYF.

V and J are TRBV20-1 and TRBJ2-7; D might be TRBD2 (5 bases). Germline CDR1 and CDR2: DFQATT and SNEGSKA (reference sequence). This CDR3 contains 12 residues. As DNA, the CDR3 is TGCAGCGCCGGGGAGATCTCCTACGAGCAGTACTTC. Translating gives CSAGEISYEQYF.

The V and J genes are TRBV6-2 or TRBV6-3 and TRBJ2-3; the D is unclear. Trimming took 7 bases from V and 7 from J, leaving 18 bases between them. The V gene's germline CDR1 is MNHEY and CDR2 SVGEGT. The CDR3 totals 14 residues. Here the CDR3 reads CASTTTSRIHTQYF. The CDR3 nucleotides are TGTGCCAGCACCACGACGTCTAGGATTCATACGCAGTATTTT.

This clonotype was seen a handful of times. This chain connects TRBV20-1 to TRBJ2-3; D remains ambiguous. The CDR3 loop spans 14 amino acids. CDR1 is DFQATT and CDR2 is SNEGSKA in the germline V gene (reference sequence). Deletions cut 3 bases from V and 2 bases from J, with 12 bases between. DNA for the CDR3: TGCAGTGCTAGCCGTCAGGAGAACACAGATACGCAGTATTTT. Its protein is CSASRQENTDTQYF.

The chain employs TRBV18 and TRBJ1-6; D unclear. The CDR3 totals 15 residues. The V gene's germline CDR1 is KGHSH and CDR2 LQKENI. The germline V and J ends were trimmed by 6 bases and 8 bases, with 17 bases remaining between them. The CDR3 nucleotides are TGTGCCAGCTCGCCTTTATCGGGGAGCGATTCACCCCTCCACTTT. The encoded protein is CASSPLSGSDSPLHF.

This clonotype showed up just a few times. The V call is TRBV19, the J call TRBJ2-3; TRBD1 matches at 7 bases. Germline CDR1 and CDR2: LNHDA and SQIVND (reference sequence). The ends lost 3 bases at V and 2 bases at J; junction bases unmatched: 5. This CDR3 has 15 residues. The CDR3 region is CASSIRTGLTDTQYF. The CDR3 nucleotides read TGTGCCAGTAGTATTCGGACAGGTCTCACAGATACGCAGTATTTT.